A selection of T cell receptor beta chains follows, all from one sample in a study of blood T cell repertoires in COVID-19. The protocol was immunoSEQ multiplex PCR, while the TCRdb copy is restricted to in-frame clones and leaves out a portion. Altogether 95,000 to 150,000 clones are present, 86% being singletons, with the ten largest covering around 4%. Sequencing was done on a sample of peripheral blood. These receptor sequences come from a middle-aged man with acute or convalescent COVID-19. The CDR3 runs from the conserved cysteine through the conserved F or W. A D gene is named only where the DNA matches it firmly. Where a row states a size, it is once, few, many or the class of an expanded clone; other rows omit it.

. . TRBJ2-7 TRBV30 TGTGCCTGGAGCCAACGCAGGGGAATTAACTCCTACGAGCAGTACTTC CAWSQRRGINSYEQYF
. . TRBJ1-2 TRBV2 TGTGCCAGCAGTGATAACCAAAGGGGGGGCTACACCTTC CASSDNQRGGYTF
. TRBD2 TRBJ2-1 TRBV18 TGTGCCAGCTCACCACCGGGACTAGCGGGGGGCTACAATGAGCAGTTCTTC CASSPPGLAGGYNEQFF
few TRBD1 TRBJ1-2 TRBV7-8 TGTGCCAGCAGCTCAATAGGGGGCAGGGCCGCCTATGGCTACACCTTC CASSSIGGRAAYGYTF
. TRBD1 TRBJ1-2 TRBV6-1 TGTGCCAGCAGTGAACAGGGACAGGTGGGGGGCTACACCTTC CASSEQGQVGGYTF
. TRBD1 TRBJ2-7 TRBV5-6 TGTGCCAGCAGCTTGGCTGCGGACAGGGGGCTTACCTACGAGCAGTACTTC CASSLAADRGLTYEQYF
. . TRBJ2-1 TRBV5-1 TGCGCCAGCAGCCGAGACGACTCGGCACATGAGCAGTTCTTC CASSRDDSAHEQFF
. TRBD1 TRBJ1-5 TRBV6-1 TGTGCCAGCAGTGAACGGACAGGGGGCACGGGCAATCAGCCCCAGCATTTT CASSERTGGTGNQPQHF
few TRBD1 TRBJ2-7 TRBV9 TGTGCCAGCAGCCCCGGGCCCCTCCCAGGGGGACAGTATAACGAGCAGTACTTC CASSPGPLPGGQYNEQYF
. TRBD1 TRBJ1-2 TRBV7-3 TGTGCCAGCAGTCCGAACGGACGGGGACAGGGGGCGATCGGAAATGGCTACACCTTC CASSPNGRGQGAIGNGYTF
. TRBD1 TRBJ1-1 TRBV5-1 TGCGCCAGCAGCTTGCGGGACAGGGGAATGAACACTGAAGCTTTCTTT CASSLRDRGMNTEAFF
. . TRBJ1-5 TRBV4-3 TGCGCCAGCAGCCAAGCAACAGGTCCCCAGCCCCAGCATTTT CASSQATGPQPQHF
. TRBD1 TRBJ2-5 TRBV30 TGTGCCTGGACTGCAGGGACAGGGGGCTGGGAGACCCAGTACTTC CAWTAGTGGWETQYF
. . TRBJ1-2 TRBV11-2 TGTGCCAGCAGCTTAGCTGACAGACCTACTAACTATGGCTACACCTTC CASSLADRPTNYGYTF
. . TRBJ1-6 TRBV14 TGTGCCAGCAGCCAAGACTGGGGGCTTGATTCACCCCTCCACTTT CASSQDWGLDSPLHF
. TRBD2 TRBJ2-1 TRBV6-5 TGTGCCAGCAGTCCACTAGCGGGAGGAGGTAATGAGCAGTTCTTC CASSPLAGGGNEQFF
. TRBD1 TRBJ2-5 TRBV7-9 TGTGCCAGCAGCGTGGGGACAGGGAGTGGCACATTGGAGACCCAGTACTTC CASSVGTGSGTLETQYF
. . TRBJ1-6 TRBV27 TGTGCCAGCAGCCAGTACTCCTATAATTCACCCCTCCACTTT CASSQYSYNSPLHF
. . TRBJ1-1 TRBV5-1 TGCGCCAGCAAACGGACTGGGAACACTGAAGCTTTCTTT CASKRTGNTEAFF
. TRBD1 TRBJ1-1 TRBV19 TGTGCCAGTAGTCGATATGCTGGACAGGGGGGGACTGAAGCTTTCTTT CASSRYAGQGGTEAFF
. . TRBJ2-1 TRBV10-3 TGTGCCATCAGTGAGGGTCCTAGCTCCTACAATGAGCAGTTCTTC CAISEGPSSYNEQFF
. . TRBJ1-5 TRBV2 TGTGCCAGCAGTGGCCTCGCGGGCAATCAGCCCCAGCATTTT CASSGLAGNQPQHF
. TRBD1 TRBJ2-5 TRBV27 TGTGCCAGCAGTCTAGGACAGGGGCTCTTTCCAGAGACCCAGTACTTC CASSLGQGLFPETQYF
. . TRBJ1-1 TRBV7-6 TGTGCCAGCAGCTCAGGGTTAGAGGACACTGAAGCTTTCTTT CASSSGLEDTEAFF
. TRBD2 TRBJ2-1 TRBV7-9 TGTGCCAGCAGCTCCGCGGTAGCGGGAGGCGAAGAGCAGTTCTTC CASSSAVAGGEEQFF
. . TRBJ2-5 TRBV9 TGTGCCAGCAGCGTAGGAGCGGTCCACCAAGAGACCCAGTACTTC CASSVGAVHQETQYF
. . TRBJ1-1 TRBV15 TGTGCCACCAGCAGAGATAGGGGGGGTTCCATGAACACTGAAGCTTTCTTT CATSRDRGGSMNTEAFF
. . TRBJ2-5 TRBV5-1 TGCGCCAGCAGCTCTAGAACCGCGCGCCTCGAGACCCAGTACTTC CASSSRTARLETQYF
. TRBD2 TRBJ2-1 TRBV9 TGTGCCAGCAGCGTAGCTAGCGGGGGGCCCAATGAGCAGTTCTTC CASSVASGGPNEQFF
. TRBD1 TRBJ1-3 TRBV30 TGTGCCTGGAACAGGGGCTCCTCTGGAAACACCATATATTTT CAWNRGSSGNTIYF
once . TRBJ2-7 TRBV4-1 TGCGCCAGCAGCCTGGACAGCTACGAGCAGTACTTC CASSLDSYEQYF
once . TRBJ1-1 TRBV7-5 TGTGCCAGAAGCGGAAGGGACAGGGAGGTTAGTGAAGCTTTCTTT CARSGRDREVSEAFF
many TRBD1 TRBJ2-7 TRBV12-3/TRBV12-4 TGTGCCAGCAGTTCCCCCGACAGGGACGAGCAGTACTTC CASSSPDRDEQYF
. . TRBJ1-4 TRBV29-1 TGCAGCGGGTATCGGACTGGGACTAATGAAAAACTGTTTTTT CSGYRTGTNEKLFF
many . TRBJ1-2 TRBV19 TGTGCCAGTAGTATAGGGAGTGGCGATGGCTACACCTTC CASSIGSGDGYTF
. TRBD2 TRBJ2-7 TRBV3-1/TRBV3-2 TGTGCCAGCAGCCAAGAAGCTAGCGGGTACGAGCAGTACTTC CASSQEASGYEQYF
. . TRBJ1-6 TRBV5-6 TGTGCCAGCAGCTTGGGACAGACCCGCTCCTATAATTCACCCCTCCACTTT CASSLGQTRSYNSPLHF
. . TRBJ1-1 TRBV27 TGTGCCAGCAGTTTATCGGGGGGAGAGGCTTTCTTT CASSLSGGEAFF
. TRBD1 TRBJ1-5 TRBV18 TGTGCCAGCTCACCATCCGGGACAGGGGGCCTAATGTATCAGCCCCAGCATTTT CASSPSGTGGLMYQPQHF
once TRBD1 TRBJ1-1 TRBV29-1 TGCAGCGTTGGGGGACAGGCGCTCACTGAAGCTTTCTTT CSVGGQALTEAFF
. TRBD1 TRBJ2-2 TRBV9 TGTGCCAGCAGCCCCTCTTTTCGCTCCCGGGACAGGGGTAGGACCGGGGAGCTGTTTTTT CASSPSFRSRDRGRTGELFF
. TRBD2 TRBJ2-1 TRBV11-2 TGTGCCAGCAGCCCGAGAGCGGGATTCTTCTACAATGAGCAGTTCTTC CASSPRAGFFYNEQFF
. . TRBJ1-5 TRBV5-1 TGCGCCAGCAGCTTCGACAGTATGTATAGCAATCAGCCCCAGCATTTT CASSFDSMYSNQPQHF
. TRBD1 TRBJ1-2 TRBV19 TGTGCCAGCAAAAGACAGGGAGTTGTCTTAGGCGGCTACACCTTC CASKRQGVVLGGYTF